A selection of T cell receptor beta chains follows, all from one sample in a study of blood T cells in healthy people across ages. TCRdb fed the 5' RACE reads into MiXCR, producing one record per CDR3 protein. The data show 700,000 to 1,000,000 distinct CDR3 sequences, with more than 40% seen just once and about 19% held by the top ten. Sequences were obtained from blood. These receptors all stem from a man between 60 and 75 years old in good health. CDR3s include the opening cysteine and the closing phenylalanine or tryptophan. Each record gives: clone size, D gene, J gene, V gene, CDR3 DNA, CDR3 protein. D genes are given only for firm matches. The size field is filled for only some rows; it gives once, few, many or a size class.

clone_size: .; d_call: TRBD1; j_call: TRBJ1-1; v_call: TRBV20-1; cdr3_nt: TGCAGTGGTAGTACTCCCCGTTTAGGGACAGGGAACACTGAAGCTTTCTTT; cdr3_aa: CSGSTPRLGTGNTEAFF
clone_size: .; d_call: TRBD2; j_call: TRBJ2-3; v_call: TRBV27; cdr3_nt: TGTGCCAGCAGTCCTCGACTAGCGGGGGCCTTAGATACGCAGTATTTT; cdr3_aa: CASSPRLAGALDTQYF
clone_size: .; d_call: TRBD1; j_call: TRBJ2-6; v_call: TRBV15; cdr3_nt: TGTGCCACCAGCAGAGATCTAGGACAGGTCCCTGGGGCCAACGTCCTGACTTTC; cdr3_aa: CATSRDLGQVPGANVLTF
clone_size: .; d_call: TRBD1; j_call: TRBJ1-1; v_call: TRBV11-3; cdr3_nt: TGTGCCAGCATGCGACAGGGAAACATGAACACTGAAGCTTTCTTT; cdr3_aa: CASMRQGNMNTEAFF
clone_size: .; d_call: .; j_call: TRBJ2-5; v_call: TRBV20-1; cdr3_nt: TGCAGTGCAACGGGGGACCTCCAAGAGACCCAGTACTTC; cdr3_aa: CSATGDLQETQYF
clone_size: few; d_call: .; j_call: TRBJ1-6; v_call: TRBV7-2; cdr3_nt: TGTGCCAGCAGCCAGACTGGGTACAATTCACCCCTCCACTTT; cdr3_aa: CASSQTGYNSPLHF
clone_size: .; d_call: TRBD1; j_call: TRBJ2-7; v_call: TRBV30; cdr3_nt: TGTGCCTGGGGCTCCGGGACAGGGATCTACGAGCAGTACTTC; cdr3_aa: CAWGSGTGIYEQYF
clone_size: .; d_call: .; j_call: TRBJ2-5; v_call: TRBV14; cdr3_nt: TGTGCCAGCAGCTTGACCCGGGGGACCCAGTACTTC; cdr3_aa: CASSLTRGTQYF
clone_size: few; d_call: TRBD1; j_call: TRBJ1-5; v_call: TRBV7-8; cdr3_nt: TGTGCCAGCAGCTCTAGGACAGGGATGAATCAGCCCCAGCATTTT; cdr3_aa: CASSSRTGMNQPQHF
clone_size: .; d_call: .; j_call: TRBJ2-1; v_call: TRBV12-3/TRBV12-4; cdr3_nt: TGTGCCAGCAATACGGGACAAAGCTCCTACAATGAGCAGTTCTTC; cdr3_aa: CASNTGQSSYNEQFF
clone_size: .; d_call: .; j_call: TRBJ2-1; v_call: TRBV11-2; cdr3_nt: TGTGCCAGCAGCTTAGTCCAGGAGCAGTTCTTC; cdr3_aa: CASSLVQEQFF
clone_size: .; d_call: TRBD1; j_call: TRBJ1-5; v_call: TRBV6-4; cdr3_nt: TGTGCCAGCATCATTACAATCCGGGACAGGCTAGCAGTGAATCAGCCCCAGCATTTT; cdr3_aa: CASIITIRDRLAVNQPQHF
clone_size: many; d_call: .; j_call: TRBJ2-1; v_call: TRBV27; cdr3_nt: TGTGCCAGCAAGTGGGGAGTTAGCTCCTACAATGAGCAGTTCTTC; cdr3_aa: CASKWGVSSYNEQFF
clone_size: few; d_call: TRBD2; j_call: TRBJ2-1; v_call: TRBV7-2; cdr3_nt: TGTGCCAGCAGCTTACTAGCGGGGGGGGAGTTCTTC; cdr3_aa: CASSLLAGGEFF
clone_size: once; d_call: .; j_call: TRBJ1-5; v_call: TRBV6-6; cdr3_nt: TGTGCCAGCAGTTCCACCACAGGGAATCAGCCCCAGCATTTT; cdr3_aa: CASSSTTGNQPQHF
clone_size: .; d_call: TRBD1; j_call: TRBJ2-2; v_call: TRBV7-9; cdr3_nt: TGTGCCAGCGGATCGAGGACAGGGGTTGGGGAGCTGTTTTTT; cdr3_aa: CASGSRTGVGELFF
clone_size: few; d_call: .; j_call: TRBJ2-7; v_call: TRBV15; cdr3_nt: TGTGCCACCAGCAGAGATCCGGACTCCTACGAGCAGTACTTC; cdr3_aa: CATSRDPDSYEQYF
clone_size: .; d_call: .; j_call: TRBJ2-5; v_call: TRBV20-1; cdr3_nt: TGCAGTGCTCGAGGACTTGGGCTGGAGACCCAGTACTTC; cdr3_aa: CSARGLGLETQYF
clone_size: few; d_call: TRBD2; j_call: TRBJ2-3; v_call: TRBV3-1; cdr3_nt: TGTGCCAGCAGCAGGGGACTAGCGGGGTTGTCAGATACGCAGTATTTT; cdr3_aa: CASSRGLAGLSDTQYF
clone_size: few; d_call: TRBD2; j_call: TRBJ2-5; v_call: TRBV5-1; cdr3_nt: TGCGCCAGCAGCTTGGCGGCTAGCGGGGGGGCCGATGAGACCCAGTACTTC; cdr3_aa: CASSLAASGGADETQYF
clone_size: .; d_call: .; j_call: TRBJ2-2; v_call: TRBV7-8; cdr3_nt: TGTGCCAGCAGCTTAGTCCGAGTGGACACCGGGGAGCTGTTTTTT; cdr3_aa: CASSLVRVDTGELFF
clone_size: .; d_call: .; j_call: TRBJ1-4; v_call: TRBV4-1; cdr3_nt: TGCGCCAGCAGCCGCGCAGGGTTTGAAACTAATGAAAAACCGTTTTTT; cdr3_aa: CASSRAGFETNEKPFF
clone_size: few; d_call: TRBD1; j_call: TRBJ2-3; v_call: TRBV20-1; cdr3_nt: TGCAGTGTCCCGTGGGCAGGGGGCACCACAGATACGCAGTATTTT; cdr3_aa: CSVPWAGGTTDTQYF
clone_size: many; d_call: TRBD1; j_call: TRBJ2-1; v_call: TRBV20-1; cdr3_nt: TGCAGTGCTTACCAGGGGGCCAGCTCCTACAATGAGCAGTTCTTC; cdr3_aa: CSAYQGASSYNEQFF
clone_size: .; d_call: .; j_call: TRBJ2-5; v_call: TRBV27; cdr3_nt: TGTGCCAGCAGTCCGCGCTTTGGGGTAGAGACCCAGTACTTC; cdr3_aa: CASSPRFGVETQYF
clone_size: .; d_call: TRBD1; j_call: TRBJ1-1; v_call: TRBV6-1; cdr3_nt: TGTGCCAGCAGCCTTTCACTCCGGCTGGGACAGGTCTCCTCTGAAGCTTTCTTT; cdr3_aa: CASSLSLRLGQVSSEAFF
clone_size: once; d_call: .; j_call: TRBJ2-5; v_call: TRBV9; cdr3_nt: TGTGCCAGCAGCCCAGACGGAGGGCTCGCCAGCTACCAAGAGACCCAGTACTTC; cdr3_aa: CASSPDGGLASYQETQYF
clone_size: .; d_call: .; j_call: TRBJ2-4; v_call: TRBV28; cdr3_nt: TGTGCCAGCAGTCTATGGACCCGCGCGATCTCCTACGTGCAGTACTTC; cdr3_aa: CASSLWTRAISYVQYF
clone_size: .; d_call: .; j_call: TRBJ2-1; v_call: TRBV5-1; cdr3_nt: TGCGCCAGCAGCCCGGAAGTGTCAAGCTCCTACAATGAGCAGTTCTTC; cdr3_aa: CASSPEVSSSYNEQFF
clone_size: .; d_call: .; j_call: TRBJ2-3; v_call: TRBV7-3; cdr3_nt: TGTGCCAGCAGCTTAACGTCGTGGCGTGCAGATACGCAGTATTTT; cdr3_aa: CASSLTSWRADTQYF
clone_size: .; d_call: TRBD1; j_call: TRBJ1-2; v_call: TRBV12-3/TRBV12-4; cdr3_nt: TGTGCCAGCACCAGACAGGGAATAGGCTATGGCTACACCTTC; cdr3_aa: CASTRQGIGYGYTF
clone_size: .; d_call: TRBD1; j_call: TRBJ2-5; v_call: TRBV2; cdr3_nt: TGTGCCAGCAGGGATAGGACAGGGGAAGAGACCCAGTACTTC; cdr3_aa: CASRDRTGEETQYF
clone_size: .; d_call: .; j_call: TRBJ1-2; v_call: TRBV4-1; cdr3_nt: TGCGCCAGCAGCCAAGGTGGGGTTGGCTACACCTTC; cdr3_aa: CASSQGGVGYTF
clone_size: .; d_call: .; j_call: TRBJ1-1; v_call: TRBV6-6; cdr3_nt: TGTGCCAGCAGTTACCCAGTAAAGAACACTGAAGCTTTCTTT; cdr3_aa: CASSYPVKNTEAFF
clone_size: .; d_call: .; j_call: TRBJ2-7; v_call: TRBV6-1; cdr3_nt: TGTGCCAGCAGTGAACGCAAACGACAGGCGGCCTACGAGCAGTACTTC; cdr3_aa: CASSERKRQAAYEQYF
clone_size: few; d_call: TRBD2; j_call: TRBJ2-7; v_call: TRBV7-2; cdr3_nt: TGTGCCAGCAGCTTAGGGACTAGCGGGGGGCAAAACGAGCAGTACTTC; cdr3_aa: CASSLGTSGGQNEQYF
clone_size: few; d_call: TRBD1; j_call: TRBJ1-2; v_call: TRBV2; cdr3_nt: TGTGCCAGCAGTCAGACAGGGGGCGAGGATGGCTACACCTTC; cdr3_aa: CASSQTGGEDGYTF
clone_size: .; d_call: .; j_call: TRBJ1-2; v_call: TRBV28; cdr3_nt: TGTGCCAGCAGCTATAGGGAGGGCTACACCTTC; cdr3_aa: CASSYREGYTF
clone_size: .; d_call: TRBD1; j_call: TRBJ2-1; v_call: TRBV29-1; cdr3_nt: TGCAGCGTTGATATCCCCCCGGGCAGGGGGTCCTACGATGAGCAGTTCTTC; cdr3_aa: CSVDIPPGRGSYDEQFF
clone_size: few; d_call: TRBD2; j_call: TRBJ2-3; v_call: TRBV7-2; cdr3_nt: TGTGCCAGCAGCGTCGGCAGTAGCGGGATCAGCACAGATACGCAGTATTTT; cdr3_aa: CASSVGSSGISTDTQYF